Described below is a single T cell receptor (beta chain) sequence and its context. Unmatched junction bases numbered 13, after V lost 6 bases and J lost 0 bases. This CDR3 spans 17 amino acids. The germline CDR1 and CDR2 sequences are MNHEY and SMNVEV (reference sequence). It was across several immunoSEQ plates that each subset's genomic DNA was evenly split. Sequenced by immunoSEQ multiplex PCR; TCRdb stores in-frame clones only, minus some. The data contain about 1,800,000 clones, roughly 94% of them singletons. The sample comes from a study of shared clonotypes between healthy human individuals. CD45RO-negative cells were positively selected for CCR7, leaving out terminally differentiated effector memory CD45RA+ cells.

The rearrangement joins TRBV27 to TRBJ2-7, with 8 nucleotides matching TRBD1. Material: naive CD8+ T cells sorted from blood. The TCR comes from a man aged 18 to 29 in good health. CDR3 sequence: CASSTVQGAEDSYEQYF. In DNA form, the CDR3 reads TGTGCCAGCAGCACAGTCCAGGGGGCGGAGGACTCCTACGAGCAGTACTTC.